A single sample gave rise to the 15 T cell receptor beta chains below, sequenced in a study of regulatory T cells in long-lasting Graves disease. Time point: newly diagnosed GD, antithyroid drugs for less than 3 months. The TCR library was prepared using RNA isolated from PBMCs. For TCR beta, libraries came from iRepertoire HTBI primers and Arm-PCR of CDR3 regions. TCRdb re-derived calls from the multiplex PCR reads in MiXCR, one entry per CDR3 protein. The sample yields 350,000 to 450,000 distinct CDR3 sequences, over 14% seen once. The same data also went into a second study, on T cells in Graves' hyperthyroidism and ophthalmopathy.

The sample in question was peripheral blood mononuclear cells (PBMCs), obtained at new diagnosis, from a patient treated with antithyroid drugs. These receptors came from a woman aged 40-49 years with Graves disease.

This clonotype was counted a few times. The chain has TRBV29-1 and TRBJ2-5; 9 bases are a match to TRBD2. J lost 1 base, V lost 4 bases, and 7 bases had no gene match. CDR3 length equals 15 residues. CDR1 and CDR2 (germline): SQVTM, ANQGSEA. The CDR3 reads CSVGIFSGSQETQYF. In nucleotides, the CDR3 is TGCAGCGTTGGGATCTTTAGCGGGAGCCAAGAGACCCAGTACTTC.

In its sample, this clonotype was seen many times. This chain connects TRBV28 to TRBJ2-3; TRBD2 matches 10 bases. The junction had 9 bases not matched to a gene; V was cut back by 4 bases and J by 5 bases. CDR1 and CDR2 (germline): MDHEN, SYDVKM. This CDR3 comprises 16 residues. Here the CDR3 reads CASSYLLAGVKDTQYF. The CDR3 nucleotides are TGTGCCAGCAGTTACCTCCTAGCGGGAGTAAAAGATACGCAGTATTTT.

In its sample, this clonotype was seen many times. The V gene is TRBV28, the J gene TRBJ2-3; maybe TRBD1 (6 bases). Germline CDR1 reads MDHEN; CDR2 reads SYDVKM. The V gene lost 3 bases and the J gene lost 0 bases, with 10 bases spanning the gap. The CDR3 loop spans 15 amino acids. CDR3 region: CASSFEGVSTDTQYF. DNA of the CDR3: TGTGCCAGCAGTTTTGAGGGGGTTAGCACAGATACGCAGTATTTT.

At least ten counts were recorded for this clonotype. The genes are TRBV27 and TRBJ2-6, with a weak D call TRBD1 (6 bases). Per the germline V gene, CDR1 is MNHEY and CDR2 is SMNVEV (reference sequence). The V and J ends lost 2 bases and 2 bases respectively, with 10 bases between them. The CDR3 length is 16 residues. The CDR3 bases are TGTGCCAGCAGTTTAAACAGGGTACCTGGGGCCAACGTCCTGACTTTC. It encodes CASSLNRVPGANVLTF.

This clonotype was picked up a small number of times. This chain connects TRBV10-3 to TRBJ2-3; D unclear. There are 14 residues in the CDR3. Germline CDR1 ENHRY, CDR2 SYGVKD. Trimming removed 0 bases from V and 6 bases from J, with 10 bases in between. DNA of the CDR3: TGTGCCATCAGTGAGTCGGGTCCTCCGGATACGCAGTATTTT. Translated, it gives CAISESGPPDTQYF.

The rearrangement joins TRBV7-2 to TRBJ1-2, with 7 bases aligning to TRBD1. The CDR3 is 15 residues long. Per the germline V gene, CDR1 is SGHTA and CDR2 is FQGNSA. Germline trimming cut 1 base from V and 5 bases from J; bases unmatched to any gene: 7. As DNA, the CDR3 is TGTGCCAGCAGCTTAGTACGGGACAGCTCTTATGGCTACACCTTC. This sequence encodes CASSLVRDSSYGYTF.

The rearrangement links TRBV7-3 to TRBJ2-3; the match to TRBD2 covers 12 bases. Losses at the gene ends were 3 bases for V and 1 base for J; bases not matched to a gene: 8. The CDR3 runs to 18 residues. Germline CDR1 reads SGHTA; CDR2 reads FQGTGA. CDR3 loop: CASSLGLAGGIGTDTQYF. The CDR3 DNA sequence: TGTGCCAGCAGCTTGGGGCTAGCGGGGGGGATCGGCACAGATACGCAGTATTTT.

This clonotype was recorded many times. This chain uses TRBV19 with TRBJ1-1; D unresolved. The CDR3 length is 14 residues. The germline gives CDR1 LNHDA, CDR2 SQIVND (reference sequence). V lost 5 bases and J lost 1, with 11 bases in between. In nucleotides, the CDR3 is TGTGCCAGTAGTGCCCGGGAGGAGAACACTGAAGCTTTCTTT. This codes for CASSAREENTEAFF.

The chain is built from TRBV5-1 and TRBJ2-1, with TRBD2 as a possible D gene (6 bases). Between the trimmed V and J ends, which lost 0 bases and 4 bases, there was a span of 20 bases. CDR3 length: 18 amino acids. The germline V gene has CDR1 SGHRS and CDR2 YFSETQ. The CDR3 sequence is CASSLARPGAGLYNEQFF. For the CDR3, the DNA is TGCGCCAGCAGCTTGGCTCGACCCGGAGCGGGCTTATACAATGAGCAGTTCTTC.

The V and J genes are TRBV5-1 and TRBJ2-1; 7 bases map to TRBD2. The CDR3 covers 14 residues. V dropped 5 bases and J dropped 5; count of bases not matched to a gene: 7. In germline, CDR1 is SGHRS, CDR2 YFSETQ. The CDR3 loop is CASRSASGNNEQFF. The DNA for the CDR3 is TGCGCCAGCAGATCCGCTAGCGGCAACAATGAGCAGTTCTTC.

The rearrangement joins TRBV18 to TRBJ2-7; 7 bases line up with TRBD1. CDR3 size: 13 residues. J was trimmed by 7 bases and V by 2 bases; bases with no gene match: 5. Germline lookup yields CDR1 KGHSH and CDR2 LQKENI. The CDR3 reads CASSPGTEFEQYF. CDR3 nucleotide sequence: TGTGCCAGCTCACCAGGGACAGAGTTTGAGCAGTACTTC.

The table lists this clonotype with many counts. The V gene is TRBV12-3 or TRBV12-4, the J gene TRBJ2-2; TRBD2 is a possible D gene (6 bases). The CDR3 runs 14 residues. V lost 7 bases to trimming and J lost 5 bases, with 14 bases between them. The CDR3 spells CASIELADTGELFF. CDR3 in DNA: TGTGCCAGCATTGAACTAGCCGATACCGGGGAGCTGTTTTTT.

This clonotype appeared many times. The gene calls are TRBV20-1 and TRBJ1-2; D gene unclear. Trimming took off 5 bases at V and 3 bases at J, with 10 bases between the two ends. CDR1 and CDR2 (germline): DFQATT, SNEGSKA (reference sequence). This CDR3 is built from 12 residues. CDR3 DNA: TGCAGTGCTTACGACAATTACTATGGCTACACCTTC. Translation gives CSAYDNYYGYTF.

This clonotype was observed at least ten times. CDR3: CASSRPEGQGKEWLNTGELFF. In nucleotides, the CDR3 is TGTGCCAGTAGTCGCCCTGAGGGACAGGGCAAGGAGTGGCTTAACACCGGGGAGCTGTTTTTT. This rearrangement joins TRBV19 to TRBJ2-2, with 9 bases aligning to TRBD1. The CDR3 is 21 residues long. V lost 5 bases and J lost 2; bases outside the gene matches: 21. The V gene's germline CDR1 is LNHDA and CDR2 SQIVND (reference sequence).

The CDR3 here is CASSSPGQGASLGYEQYF. CDR3 sequence (DNA): TGTGCCAGCAGCTCGCCGGGACAGGGGGCTTCGTTGGGTTACGAGCAGTACTTC. The V gene is TRBV7-8, the J gene TRBJ2-7; 12 bases line up with TRBD1. With 4 bases clipped from V and 4 bases from J, the junction kept 14 bases outside the gene matches. CDR1 is SGHVS, CDR2 FQNEAQ, per germline. The length of the CDR3 is 18 residues.